This T cell receptor (beta chain) was observed in a study of blood T cells in healthy people across ages. A sample-barcoded 5' primer and a J-beta primer mix were used in a second PCR of about 7 to 12 cycles. MiXCR, run by TCRdb on the 5' RACE reads, gives a single entry per CDR3 protein. The sample lists some 930,000 distinct CDR3 sequences, under 35% seen once, with roughly 10% in the top ten. CDR1 and CDR2 from the germline V gene are DFQATT and SNEGSKA (reference sequence). The CDR3 extends over 13 amino acids. V dropped 2 bases and J dropped 13 bases, with 17 bases sitting between them. These data also featured in a second study, about T cells of mothers and their children.

The sequenced sample consisted of blood. The sequence came from a woman aged 40 to 50 in good health. This rearrangement joins TRBV20-1 to TRBJ2-2; D perhaps matches TRBD1 (6 bases). The CDR3 reads CSARPRDTGRLFF. The CDR3 DNA is TGCAGTGCTAGACCCCGGGACACCGGGCGGCTGTTTTTT.